These 14 T cell receptor beta chains were all obtained from the same sample, sequenced in a study of PD-L1 blockade in urothelial cancer. Regarding time point: pretreatment peripheral blood. This table comes from immunoSEQ multiplex PCR, and its TCRdb copy is limited to in-frame clones, with some not included. The sample records approximately 90,000 clones, around 84% being singletons. Sequencing was performed on PBMCs, taken around atezolizumab (anti-PD-L1) treatment. These receptors came from a man in his sixties with urothelial cancer.

The rearrangement joins TRBV27 to TRBJ2-1; D is perhaps TRBD2 (5 bases). The CDR3 is 15 residues long. CDR1 and CDR2 (germline): MNHEY, SMNVEV (reference sequence). Trimming removed 2 bases at V and 2 bases at J, with 10 bases between. The CDR3 here is CASSLGRGAYNEQFF. In nucleotides, the CDR3 is TGTGCCAGCAGTTTAGGGAGAGGCGCCTACAATGAGCAGTTCTTC.

The CDR3 loop reads CASSLGGGAVKTQYF. The CDR3 bases are TGTGCCAGCAGCTTAGGCGGGGGGGCGGTAAAGACCCAGTACTTC. The V call is TRBV7-8, the J call TRBJ2-5; 9 bases are shared with TRBD2. Germline assignment: CDR1 SGHVS and CDR2 FQNEAQ. J gave up 6 bases and V 1 base, and 6 bases lay outside the gene matches. The CDR3 spans 15 residues.

This chain joins TRBV7-3 and TRBJ2-1; 9 positions match TRBD2. Germline values: CDR1 SGHTA, CDR2 FQGTGA. J gave up 4 bases and V 3 bases, and 4 bases lay outside the gene matches. The CDR3 consists of 15 residues. The CDR3 bases are TGTGCCAGCAGCTTGGCCGCGGGGGGGTACAATGAGCAGTTCTTC. It translates to CASSLAAGGYNEQFF.

The chain has TRBV9 and TRBJ2-5; 15 nucleotides match TRBD2. Germline-derived CDR1 and CDR2 are SGDLS and YYNGEE. Losses at the gene ends were 4 bases for V and 1 base for J; bases not matched to a gene: 8. This CDR3 region has 18 residues. The CDR3 coding sequence is TGTGCCAGCAGCAAAGGGACTAGCGGGGGGAACATCCAAGAGACCCAGTACTTC. Its translation: CASSKGTSGGNIQETQYF.

This clone occurred once. The chain uses TRBV29-1 and TRBJ2-5; 9 bases are shared with TRBD1. After removal of 6 bases from V and 4 bases from J, the junction contained 3 bases not matched to a gene. This CDR3 region has 12 residues. Germline assignment: CDR1 SQVTM and CDR2 ANQGSEA. In DNA, the CDR3 is TGCAGCGTCACACAGGGGGCAGAGACCCAGTACTTC. Its protein is CSVTQGAETQYF.

V usage is TRBV7-3 and J usage is TRBJ2-2; TRBD2 aligns across 8 bases. Germline CDR1 SGHTA, CDR2 FQGTGA. This CDR3 has 17 residues. The J segment lost 4 bases and the V segment lost 1 base, leaving 8 bases of the junction unmatched. The CDR3 coding sequence is TGTGCCAGCAGCTTAAGAGGGCGGGGGGCAATCACCGGGGAGCTGTTTTTT. Protein sequence: CASSLRGRGAITGELFF. Based on the CDR3 plus reference TRBV7-3 and TRBJ2-2, the full variable domain is GAGVSQTPSNKVTEKGKYVELRCDPISGHTALYWYRQSLGQGPEFLIYFQGTGAADDSGLPNDRFFAVRPEGSVSTLKIQRTERGDSAVYLCASSLRGRGAITGELFFGEGSRLTVL.

The chain carries TRBV7-6 and TRBJ1-4; TRBD1 aligns across 9 bases. The CDR3 is made up of 14 amino acids. V trimming: 4 bases; J trimming: 8 bases; junction bases outside the gene matches: 5. Germline V lookup: CDR1 SGHVS, CDR2 FNYEAQ. CDR3: CASSSDRGGEKLFF. The DNA of the CDR3 is TGTGCCAGCAGCTCCGACAGGGGGGGCGAAAAACTGTTTTTT.

The chain uses TRBV19 and TRBJ2-5; D not certain. The CDR3 has 12 residues. Germline loops: CDR1 LNHDA, CDR2 SQIVND (reference sequence). The V end was cut by 5 bases, the J end by 10 bases, with 14 bases between. CDR3 nucleotides: TGTGCCAGTAGTTCGCCCAGAAGTGGCCAGTACTTC. Translated: CASSSPRSGQYF. Filled out from reference TRBV19 and TRBJ2-5, the complete variable domain reads DGGITQSPKYLFRKEGQNVTLSCEQNLNHDAMYWYRQDPGQGLRLIYYSQIVNDFQKGDIAEGYSVSREKKESFPLTVTSAQKNPTAFYLCASSSPRSGQYFGPGTRLLVL.

The rearrangement uses TRBV27 and TRBJ1-6; D may be TRBD1 (5 bases). Germline V lookup: CDR1 MNHEY, CDR2 SMNVEV (reference sequence). The V gene lost 3 bases and the J gene lost 3 bases, with 9 bases spanning the gap. CDR3 size: 15 residues. The CDR3 sequence: CASSFQGFYNSPLHF. The CDR3 nucleotides are TGTGCCAGCAGTTTCCAGGGCTTCTATAATTCACCCCTCCACTTT.

The J gene is TRBJ1-5, the V gene TRBV7-2; 10 nucleotides line up with TRBD1. Germline CDR1 reads SGHTA; CDR2 reads FQGNSA. J gave up 4 bases and V 5 bases, and 5 bases lay outside the gene matches. This CDR3 region has 15 residues. CDR3 protein: CASSPDRGRNQPQHF. The CDR3 DNA follows: TGTGCCAGCAGCCCTGACAGGGGGCGAAATCAGCCCCAGCATTTT.

V is TRBV7-2 and J is TRBJ1-3; D perhaps matches TRBD1 (5 bases). The CDR3 sequence is 15 residues long. Trimming pared 5 bases from V and 2 bases from J, leaving 13 bases between. Germline values: CDR1 SGHTA, CDR2 FQGNSA. CDR3 protein: CASSRAWGAGNTIYF. In DNA, the CDR3 is TGTGCCAGCAGCCGGGCGTGGGGGGCTGGAAACACCATATATTTT.

This chain joins TRBV7-3 and TRBJ2-1; tentative D call: TRBD1 (6 bases). The length of the CDR3 is 15 residues. CDR1 and CDR2 (germline): SGHTA, FQGTGA. The V and J ends lost 5 bases and 7 bases respectively, with 18 bases between them. CDR3 region: CASSQKGDGKNEQFF. CDR3 DNA sequence: TGTGCCAGCAGCCAAAAGGGGGATGGTAAAAATGAGCAGTTCTTC.

This clone was detected a few times. This chain joins TRBV18 and TRBJ1-1, with D perhaps TRBD1 (5 bases). V dropped 5 bases and J dropped 1 base, with 8 bases sitting between them. This CDR3 region has 13 residues. From germline, CDR1 is KGHSH and CDR2 LQKENI. The DNA for the CDR3 is TGTGCCAGCTCAATGGGGCAGAACACTGAAGCTTTCTTT. This encodes CASSMGQNTEAFF.

This chain connects TRBV5-1 to TRBJ2-7; 11 nucleotides agree with TRBD2. The CDR3 sequence is 16 residues long. Per germline, CDR1 SGHRS and CDR2 YFSETQ. The V and J ends lost 4 bases and 5 bases, in that order; junction bases with no gene match: 11. CDR3 DNA sequence: TGCGCCAGCAGCCCCGGTAGCGGGAGGGCCCTGAACGAGCAGTACTTC. It translates to CASSPGSGRALNEQYF.